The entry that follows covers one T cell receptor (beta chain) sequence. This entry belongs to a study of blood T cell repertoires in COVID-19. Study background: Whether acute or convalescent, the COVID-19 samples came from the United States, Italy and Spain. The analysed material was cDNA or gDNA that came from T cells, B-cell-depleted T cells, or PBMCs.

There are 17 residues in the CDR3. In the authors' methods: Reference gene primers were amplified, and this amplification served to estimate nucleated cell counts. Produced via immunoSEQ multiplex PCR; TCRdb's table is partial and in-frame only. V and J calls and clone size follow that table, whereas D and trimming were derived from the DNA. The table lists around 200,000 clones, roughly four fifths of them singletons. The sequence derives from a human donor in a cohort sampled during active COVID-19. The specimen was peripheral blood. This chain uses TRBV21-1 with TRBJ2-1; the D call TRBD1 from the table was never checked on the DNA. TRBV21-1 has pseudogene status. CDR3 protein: CASTPKPNRVCQYEQFF. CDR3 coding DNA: TGTGCCAGCACTCCTAAGCCCAACAGGGTATGCCAGTATGAGCAGTTCTTC.